Below, 8 T cell receptor beta chains from the same sample are listed, as sequenced in a study of blood T cell repertoires in COVID-19. Some clones are missing from TCRdb's copy, which holds only in-frame ones; the method was immunoSEQ multiplex PCR. The data show approximately 150,000 clones, 80% to 90% seen once. The sequenced sample was peripheral blood. The receptors here all came from a man between 65 and 85 years old with acute or convalescent COVID-19.

The gene calls are TRBV7-2 and TRBJ2-1; 10 nucleotides agree with TRBD2. V trimming: 8 bases; J trimming: 7 bases; junction bases outside the gene matches: 11. This CDR3 contains 15 residues. CDR1 SGHTA and CDR2 FQGNSA come from the germline V gene. As DNA, the CDR3 is TGTGCCAGCTCAAGTGGGAGCGGGAGGGAAAATGAGCAGTTCTTC. Amino acids: CASSSGSGRENEQFF.

The CDR3 sequence is CASSVASGRKDTQYF. The CDR3 region has the DNA TGTGCCAGCAGCGTAGCTAGCGGGAGAAAAGATACGCAGTATTTT. V usage is TRBV9 and J usage is TRBJ2-3, with 10 positions matching TRBD2. CDR3 length equals 15 residues. The germline gives CDR1 SGDLS, CDR2 YYNGEE. V shed 0 bases, J shed 5 bases, and the junction held 3 bases outside the gene matches.

The chain is built from TRBV5-1 and TRBJ2-1; no clear D. This CDR3 contains 15 residues. V was cut by 0 bases and J by 3 bases, with 10 bases left in between. Germline assignment: CDR1 SGHRS and CDR2 YFSETQ. In DNA form, the CDR3 reads TGCGCCAGCAGCTTGGGCGGCCTTCACTACAATGAGCAGTTCTTC. Translation gives CASSLGGLHYNEQFF.

The chain has TRBV5-1 and TRBJ2-5; possibly TRBD2 for D (7 bases). Germline loops: CDR1 SGHRS, CDR2 YFSETQ. The CDR3 is 14 residues long. V was shortened by 0 bases and J by 4 bases, with 10 bases between the two germline ends. The CDR3 is CASSLGRGAETQYF. In DNA, the CDR3 is TGCGCCAGCAGCTTGGGCCGGGGGGCAGAGACCCAGTACTTC.

The chain uses TRBV7-9 and TRBJ2-1, with 8 bases that match TRBD2. With V trimmed by 5 bases and J by 6 bases, 6 bases remained unmatched. The germline CDR1 and CDR2 sequences are SEHNR and FQNEAQ (reference sequence). The length of the CDR3 is 14 residues. CDR3 nucleotides: TGTGCCAGCAGCCAACTAGCGGCCCTCAATGAGCAGTTCTTC. Protein product: CASSQLAALNEQFF.

The chain uses TRBV5-1 and TRBJ1-3, with D possibly being TRBD1 (6 bases). The V and J ends lost 1 base and 1 base respectively, with 12 bases between them. Germline V CDR1 and CDR2: SGHRS, YFSETQ. This CDR3 comprises 16 residues. DNA for the CDR3: TGCGCCAGCAGCTTGTTGTGGACAGAGTCTGGAAACACCATATATTTT. As protein: CASSLLWTESGNTIYF.

The gene calls are TRBV11-2 and TRBJ2-2, with TRBD2 matching 10 bases. Germline CDR1 reads SGHAT; CDR2 reads FQNNGV. The CDR3 loop spans 16 amino acids. Trimming removed 5 bases from V and 4 bases from J; junction bases left unmatched: 7. The CDR3 bases are TGTGCCAGCAGCGAGCGTAGCGGGAGGACCACCGGGGAGCTGTTTTTT. It encodes CASSERSGRTTGELFF.

This clone was observed once. This rearrangement joins TRBV6-5 to TRBJ1-1, with D maybe TRBD1 (5 bases). Germline values: CDR1 MNHEY, CDR2 SVGAGI. V lost 8 bases and J 5 bases, leaving 18 bases between the germline ends. This CDR3 comprises 14 residues. The CDR3 nucleotides read TGTGCCAGCTTTTCGGCGGGGCCCGGGACTGAAGCTTTCTTT. Its translation is CASFSAGPGTEAFF.